The present TCR beta chain was sequenced within a study of blood T cell repertoires in COVID-19. In the original workflow: Amplification from reference gene primers served as the basis for estimated nucleated cell counts. Sequencing used immunoSEQ multiplex PCR; TCRdb keeps in-frame clones, though not all of them. V, J and clone size reflect that table, while D and trimming were determined from the DNA. The table has more than 140,000 clones, 84% seen once. The clonotype was recovered from a woman in her 50s in a cohort sampled during active or convalescent COVID-19. Sequenced input: peripheral blood.

The CDR3 is CASGAGKTAGTGELFF. The CDR3 DNA reads as TGTGCTAGTGGCGCGGGGAAAACAGCGGGTACCGGGGAGCTGTTTTTT. This chain links TRBV12-5 with TRBJ2-2, with D maybe TRBD2 (6 bases). Trimming took 6 bases from V and 5 from J, leaving 19 bases between them. The germline CDR1 and CDR2 sequences are LGHNT and FRNRAP. This CDR3 has 16 amino acids. Based on the CDR3 plus reference TRBV12-5 and TRBJ2-2, the full variable domain is DARVTQTPRHKVTEMGQEVTMRCQPILGHNTVFWYRQTMMQGLELLAYFRNRAPLDDSGMPKDRFSAEMPDATLATLKIQPSEPRDSAVYFCASGAGKTAGTGELFFGEGSRLTVL.